This T cell receptor beta chain was found in a study of PD-L1 blockade in urothelial cancer. The time point was: pretreatment peripheral blood. CDR3 size: 13 residues. V shed 6 bases, J shed 4 bases, and the junction held 3 bases outside the gene matches. In germline, CDR1 is SGHTA, CDR2 FQGNSA. Generated by immunoSEQ multiplex PCR, the TCRdb table keeps only in-frame clones and is missing some. The sample lists roughly 40,000 clones; roughly 84% were seen once. This TCR came from a donor older than 35 with urothelial cancer. The V call is TRBV7-2, the J call TRBJ1-1, with 9 nucleotides matching TRBD1. Sequenced material: PBMCs, taken around atezolizumab (anti-PD-L1) treatment. CDR3 nucleotides: TGTGCCAGCAGTGGGACAGGGACCACTGAAGCTTTCTTT. Its translation: CASSGTGTTEAFF.